This entry lists 21 T cell receptor beta chains sequenced from one sample in a study of blood T cell repertoires in COVID-19. TCRdb keeps only in-frame clones here, not all; method: immunoSEQ multiplex PCR. The sample lists approximately 250,000 clones, approximately 90% occurring once. Sample: PBMCs or T cells enriched from blood (not recorded which). Source of these receptors: a woman aged 25 to 39 who had recovered from COVID-19.

V is TRBV14 and J is TRBJ2-7; tentatively, D is TRBD1 (6 bases). The CDR3 covers 13 residues. V was pared by 4 bases and J by 6 bases, with 13 bases between. CDR1 is SGHDN, CDR2 FVKESK, per germline. CDR3 DNA: TGTGCCAGCAGCCCAAGCAGGGGTACCGAGCAGTACTTC. Protein sequence: CASSPSRGTEQYF.

The chain employs TRBV4-1 and TRBJ1-5, with D hard to call. V lost 0 bases and J lost 3, with 12 bases in between. Germline-derived CDR1 and CDR2 are MGHRA and YSYEKL. The CDR3 is 16 residues long. The DNA of the CDR3 is TGCGCCAGCAGCCAAGAGTACGGGGAATTCAATCAGCCCCAGCATTTT. It specifies CASSQEYGEFNQPQHF.

The chain joins TRBV7-9 to TRBJ2-4; 8 bases are shared with TRBD1. The CDR3 consists of 16 residues. J lost 6 bases, V lost 3 bases, and 10 bases had no gene match. Germline CDR1 and CDR2: SEHNR and FQNEAQ (reference sequence). CDR3 in amino acids: CASSLSAGGSGNIQYF. CDR3 coding DNA: TGTGCCAGCAGCTTGTCGGCAGGGGGCTCGGGAAACATTCAGTACTTC. The full variable domain, completed using reference TRBV7-9 and TRBJ2-4, is DTGVSQNPRHKITKRGQNVTFRCDPISEHNRLYWYRQTLGQGPEFLTYFQNEAQLEKSRLLSDRFSAERPKGSFSTLEIQRTEQGDSAMYLCASSLSAGGSGNIQYFGAGTRLSVL.

V gene TRBV7-9 combines with J gene TRBJ2-7; 9 nucleotides align to TRBD1. V lost 4 bases and J lost 0; bases outside the gene matches: 4. Germline CDR1 reads SEHNR; CDR2 reads FQNEAQ (reference sequence). This CDR3 spans 15 amino acids. CDR3 in DNA: TGTGCCAGCAGCTCTCCGGGACAGGGCTCCTACGAGCAGTACTTC. Translated, it gives CASSSPGQGSYEQYF. The entire variable domain, with the rest obtained from reference TRBV7-9 and TRBJ2-7, is as follows: DTGVSQNPRHKITKRGQNVTFRCDPISEHNRLYWYRQTLGQGPEFLTYFQNEAQLEKSRLLSDRFSAERPKGSFSTLEIQRTEQGDSAMYLCASSSPGQGSYEQYFGPGTRLTVT.

V gene TRBV18 combines with J gene TRBJ2-5; tentatively, D is TRBD1 (5 bases). CDR1 and CDR2 from the germline V gene are KGHSH and LQKENI. The CDR3 spans 15 residues. Trimming shortened V by 0 bases and J by 4 bases, and 12 bases separated the two germline ends. CDR3 nucleotides: TGTGCCAGCTCACCACCTAGGGGTGCGTCAGAGACCCAGTACTTC. Its translation: CASSPPRGASETQYF.

The chain uses TRBV5-5 and TRBJ1-1, with 10 nucleotides matching TRBD1. This CDR3 is built from 15 residues. Germline loops: CDR1 SGHKS, CDR2 YYEKEE (reference sequence). V was pared by 3 bases and J by 6 bases, with 8 bases of the junction left unmatched. This CDR3 is CASSYGTGVYPEAFF. DNA of the CDR3: TGTGCCAGCAGCTACGGGACAGGGGTTTATCCTGAAGCTTTCTTT.

The genes are TRBV27 and TRBJ1-6, with a tentative D call TRBD1 (6 bases). Germline lookup yields CDR1 MNHEY and CDR2 SMNVEV (reference sequence). The CDR3 runs 17 residues. Trimming stripped 1 base from V and 4 bases from J, with 14 bases between. The CDR3 reads CASSLLTRRGYNSPLHF. The CDR3 DNA sequence: TGTGCCAGCAGTTTATTAACGCGAAGGGGGTATAATTCACCCCTCCACTTT.

The genes are TRBV27 and TRBJ1-2; 7 positions agree with TRBD1. Trimming removed 5 bases from V and 8 bases from J; junction bases left unmatched: 20. The CDR3 has 17 residues. Germline lookup yields CDR1 MNHEY and CDR2 SMNVEV (reference sequence). CDR3 amino acids: CASSPTSTGTAMKGYTF. In DNA, the CDR3 is TGTGCCAGCAGTCCCACATCAACCGGGACAGCTATGAAGGGCTACACCTTC.

The sample holds a few counts of this clone. The rearrangement uses TRBV18 and TRBJ1-2, with 7 bases lining up with TRBD1. Germline-derived CDR1 and CDR2 are KGHSH and LQKENI. The CDR3 is 17 residues long. With V trimmed by 6 bases and J by 2 bases, 15 bases remained unmatched. CDR3 amino acids: CASSPRDSRQRNYGYTF. CDR3 DNA: TGTGCCAGCTCGCCTCGGGACAGCCGCCAGAGAAACTATGGCTACACCTTC.

The genes are TRBV7-8 and TRBJ1-2; possible D gene TRBD1, 6 bases. This CDR3 has 12 residues. Per the germline V gene, CDR1 is SGHVS and CDR2 is FQNEAQ. Trimming stripped 5 bases from V and 8 bases from J, with 12 bases between. The CDR3 DNA follows: TGTGCCAGCAGCCCTCAGGGGTTCGGCTACACCTTC. Its translation is CASSPQGFGYTF.

The chain carries TRBV9 and TRBJ1-1; D is uncertain. The CDR3 contains 18 residues. Germline values: CDR1 SGDLS, CDR2 YYNGEE. V was trimmed by 4 bases and J by 1 base, leaving 23 bases between them. CDR3 region: CASSPHGEAEYKNTEAFF. Written as DNA, the CDR3 is TGTGCCAGCAGCCCCCATGGCGAGGCCGAATACAAGAACACTGAAGCTTTCTTT.

The chain uses TRBV3-1 (or the pseudogene TRBV3-2) and TRBJ1-2; D remains ambiguous. This CDR3 comprises 15 residues. V was clipped by 0 bases and J by 3 bases, with 11 bases between them. CDR1 LGHDT and CDR2 YNNKEL come from the germline V gene (reference sequence). The DNA for the CDR3 is TGTGCCAGCAGCCAAGAGGGAGGGCTGTACTATGGCTACACCTTC. Its protein product is CASSQEGGLYYGYTF.

The chain recombines TRBV7-9 with TRBJ2-1, with TRBD2 identical over 12 bases. The J segment lost 5 bases and the V segment lost 9 bases, leaving 2 bases of the junction unmatched. Per the germline V gene, CDR1 is SEHNR and CDR2 is FQNEAQ (reference sequence). CDR3 size: 13 residues. In DNA, the CDR3 is TGTGCCAGTGGACTAGCGGGAAACAATGAGCAGTTCTTC. Translation gives CASGLAGNNEQFF.

The chain recombines TRBV28 with TRBJ1-1, with unresolved D. V was pared by 1 base and J by 0 bases, with 12 bases between. The CDR3 runs 16 residues. The V gene's germline CDR1 is MDHEN and CDR2 SYDVKM. This CDR3 reads CASSLSWQIMNTEAFF. The CDR3 DNA follows: TGTGCCAGCAGTTTATCCTGGCAGATCATGAACACTGAAGCTTTCTTT.

The chain has TRBV3-1 (or the pseudogene TRBV3-2) and TRBJ2-1; 8 bases match TRBD2. V lost 1 base to trimming and J lost 10 bases; unmatched junction nucleotides: 6. Looked up from germline, CDR1 is LGHDT and CDR2 is YNNKEL (reference sequence). The CDR3 covers 14 residues. The CDR3 DNA follows: TGTGCCAGCAGCCAAGGTGATAGCGGGGCAGAGCAGTTCTTC. Translated: CASSQGDSGAEQFF.

The chain is built from TRBV18 and TRBJ2-2; 10 bases map to TRBD2. The CDR3 has 16 amino acids. Trimming cost V 3 bases and J 0 bases; bases outside gene matches: 1. Germline CDR1 reads KGHSH; CDR2 reads LQKENI. The CDR3 is CASSPGTSANTGELFF. DNA for the CDR3: TGTGCCAGCTCACCCGGGACTAGCGCGAACACCGGGGAGCTGTTTTTT.

The V and J genes are TRBV6-4 and TRBJ1-2, with a weak D call TRBD1 (6 bases). This CDR3 comprises 15 residues. Trimming took off 6 bases at V and 3 bases at J, with 17 bases between the two ends. Per germline, CDR1 MRHNA and CDR2 SNTAGT. In DNA, the CDR3 is TGTGCCAGCAGCCCGCGGGGGGCTAAGGACTATGGCTACACCTTC. Protein sequence: CASSPRGAKDYGYTF.

V usage is TRBV7-2 and J usage is TRBJ1-1, with D maybe TRBD1 (5 bases). The germline V and J ends were trimmed by 6 bases and 1 base, with 15 bases remaining between them. The CDR3 totals 15 residues. The germline V gene encodes CDR1 SGHTA and CDR2 FQGNSA. The CDR3 reads CASRINGGGNTEAFF. The DNA for the CDR3 is TGTGCCAGCAGGATCAATGGGGGAGGGAACACTGAAGCTTTCTTT.

The count of this clone is one. This rearrangement joins TRBV2 to TRBJ1-5; D possibly corresponds to TRBD1 (5 bases). The CDR3 runs to 13 residues. Germline assignment: CDR1 SNHLY and CDR2 FYNNEI. The CDR3 nucleotides are TGTGCGACCAAGGGAGGGGCCAATCAGCCCCAGCATTTT. This codes for CATKGGANQPQHF. The full variable domain, its missing parts supplied by reference TRBV2 and TRBJ1-5, is EPEVTQTPSHQVTQMGQEVILRCVPISNHLYFYWYRQILGQKVEFLVSFYNNEISEKSEIFDDQFSVERPDGSNFTLKIRSTKLEDSAMYFCATKGGANQPQHFGDGTRLSIL.

The V and J genes are TRBV5-4 and TRBJ1-2; D perhaps matches TRBD1 (5 bases). V was shortened by 10 bases and J by 7 bases, with 17 bases between the two germline ends. The germline V gene encodes CDR1 SGHNT and CDR2 YYREEE (reference sequence). CDR3 size: 12 residues. The CDR3 loop is CASGGGFSGYTF. Here the CDR3 DNA reads TGTGCCTCTGGCGGGGGATTTAGTGGCTACACCTTC. Full variable domain (outside the CDR3, taken from reference TRBV5-4 and TRBJ1-2): ETGVTQSPTHLIKTRGQQVTLRCSSQSGHNTVSWYQQALGQGPQFIFQYYREEENGRGNFPPRFSGLQFPNYSSELNVNALELDDSALYLCASGGGFSGYTFGSGTRLTVV.

The V call is TRBV19, the J call TRBJ2-1, with 10 bases that match TRBD1. The junction had 4 bases not matched to a gene; V was cut back by 6 bases and J by 5 bases. Germline lookup yields CDR1 LNHDA and CDR2 SQIVND (reference sequence). The CDR3 sequence is 14 residues long. This chain's CDR3 is CASSWDRGNNEQFF. The CDR3 DNA follows: TGTGCCAGTAGCTGGGACAGGGGTAACAATGAGCAGTTCTTC.